Listed below are T cell receptor beta chains from one sample, sequenced in a study of PD-1 blockade in classical Hodgkin lymphoma. Assay used: immunoSEQ multiplex PCR; TCRdb lists only in-frame clones, some missing. The sample shows tens of thousands of clones, approximately 70% of them seen only once. The sequenced sample was CD4+ T cells from blood, obtained before the fourth cycle of nivolumab. Every receptor here comes from a human donor with classical Hodgkin lymphoma. Both conserved end residues are part of each CDR3. A D gene is named only where the DNA matches it firmly. The size entry is marked missing in some rows and otherwise reads once, few, many or a size class.

clone_size d_call j_call v_call cdr3_nt cdr3_aa
few TRBD2 TRBJ2-5 TRBV5-1 TGCGCCAGCAGCGTTAGCGGGGGGGAAGAGACCCAGTACTTC CASSVSGGEETQYF
. . TRBJ2-7 TRBV30 TGTGCCTGGAGTCCATCGCCTTGGACAGTCGACGAGCAGTACTTC CAWSPSPWTVDEQYF
few . TRBJ1-1 TRBV11-2 TGTGCCAGCAGCTGGGGAACAGGGAGGTATGAAGCTTTCTTT CASSWGTGRYEAFF
. . TRBJ1-5 TRBV18 TGTGCCAGCTCACCATCGGCGGGGGGCCCCAATCAGCCCCAGCATTTT CASSPSAGGPNQPQHF
. . TRBJ1-1 TRBV4-3 TGCGCCAGCAGCCCTCGGTCCTTACCCACTGAAGCTTTCTTT CASSPRSLPTEAFF
once . TRBJ2-7 TRBV6-6 TGTGCCAGCCAAGGGGCTCGCGAGCAGTACTTC CASQGAREQYF
. . TRBJ1-2 TRBV27 TGTGCCAGCTGGAAACAGGGCGCTAACTATGGCTACACCTTC CASWKQGANYGYTF
. . TRBJ1-1 TRBV7-2 TGTGCCAGCAGCTTGTACCCCCCCGGGTCCAACACTGAAGCTTTCTTT CASSLYPPGSNTEAFF
. . TRBJ1-6 TRBV6-1 TGTGCCAGCACTCAAAGCTCCTATAATTCACCCCTCCACTTT CASTQSSYNSPLHF
. . TRBJ1-4 TRBV5-1 TGCGCCAGCAGCCTCGAGCTTCGGGAAAAACTGTTTTTT CASSLELREKLFF
. TRBD1 TRBJ1-5 TRBV6-4 TGTGCCAGCATTCTCACAGGGGATAGCAATCAGCCCCAGCATTTT CASILTGDSNQPQHF
. . TRBJ1-5 TRBV28 TGTGCCAGCAGATATGGGGGGGCTGGCAATCAGCCCCAGCATTTT CASRYGGAGNQPQHF
few TRBD2 TRBJ2-2 TRBV5-3 TGTGCCAGAAGCTTGGACGGGCTAGCGGGGGAGAACACCGGGGAGCTGTTTTTT CARSLDGLAGENTGELFF
. . TRBJ1-1 TRBV19 TGTGCCAGTTCGAACTTAAGGGGGACTGAAGCTTTCTTT CASSNLRGTEAFF
. TRBD2 TRBJ2-2 TRBV7-2 TGTGCCAGCAGCCAAAGCGGGGGCTCGAACACCGGGGAGCTGTTTTTT CASSQSGGSNTGELFF
. . TRBJ2-5 TRBV7-2 TGTGCCAGCAGCGGAGAGACCCAGTACTTC CASSGETQYF
. . TRBJ2-3 TRBV5-1 TGCGCCAGCAGCTTTCTAGGGAGCACAGATACGCAGTATTTT CASSFLGSTDTQYF
. . TRBJ2-7 TRBV7-2 TGTGCCAGCAGCTTAGAGGAGGGATGGGCCTACGAGCAGTACTTC CASSLEEGWAYEQYF
few TRBD1 TRBJ1-1 TRBV6-5 TGTGCCACCGCCGAGGGGGCCGGCACTGAAGCTTTCTTT CATAEGAGTEAFF
. . TRBJ2-7 TRBV19 TGTGCCAGTAGTATGGTAGGGTTTGACGAGCAGTACTTC CASSMVGFDEQYF
. TRBD1 TRBJ1-2 TRBV18 TGTGCCAGCTCAGCCCGACAGGGCCCGGAAGGCTACACCTTC CASSARQGPEGYTF
. . TRBJ2-7 TRBV7-9 TGTGCCAACAGCTGGGCCACAGGTATAGGCGAGCAGTACTTC CANSWATGIGEQYF
. . TRBJ2-5 TRBV5-1 TGCGCCAGCAGCCAAACTAGCATCGCCCAAGAGACCCAGTACTTC CASSQTSIAQETQYF
. TRBD1 TRBJ2-1 TRBV4-1 TGCGCCAGCAGCCAAGAGACAGGGGCAAGCAATGAGCAGTTCTTC CASSQETGASNEQFF